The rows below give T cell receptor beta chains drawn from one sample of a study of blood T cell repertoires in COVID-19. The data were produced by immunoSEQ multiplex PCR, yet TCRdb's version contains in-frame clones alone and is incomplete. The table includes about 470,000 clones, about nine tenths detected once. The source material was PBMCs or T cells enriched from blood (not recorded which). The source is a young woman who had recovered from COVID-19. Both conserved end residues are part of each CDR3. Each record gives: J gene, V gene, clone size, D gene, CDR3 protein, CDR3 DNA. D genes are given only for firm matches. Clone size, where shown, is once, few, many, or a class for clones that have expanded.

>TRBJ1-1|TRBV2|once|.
CASSIITVNTEAFF
TGTGCCAGCAGCATAATTACGGTGAACACTGAAGCTTTCTTT
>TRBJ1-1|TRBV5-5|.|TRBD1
CASSSTQGARNTEAFF
TGTGCCAGCAGCTCGACACAGGGGGCGAGGAACACTGAAGCTTTCTTT
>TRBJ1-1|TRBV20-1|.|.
CSASRQNTEAFF
TGCAGTGCTAGTCGACAGAACACTGAAGCTTTCTTT
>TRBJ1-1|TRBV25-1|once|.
CASSGSLGGTEAFF
TGTGCCAGCAGTGGAAGTCTAGGAGGTACTGAAGCTTTCTTT
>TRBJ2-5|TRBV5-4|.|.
CASSSPRGRGETQYF
TGTGCCAGCAGCTCCCCCAGGGGTCGTGGAGAGACCCAGTACTTC
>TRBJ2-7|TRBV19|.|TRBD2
CASRGLNSYEQYF
TGTGCCAGTAGGGGACTAAACTCCTACGAGCAGTACTTC
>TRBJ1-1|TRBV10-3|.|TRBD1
CAISDRQGQNTEAFF
TGTGCCATCAGTGACCGACAGGGTCAGAACACTGAAGCTTTCTTT
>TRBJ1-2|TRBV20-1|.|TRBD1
CSASPTGGGYGYTF
TGCAGTGCTAGTCCGACAGGGGGCGGGTATGGCTACACCTTC
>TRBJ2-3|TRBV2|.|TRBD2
CASSEIGRGFTDTQYF
TGTGCCAGCAGTGAAATTGGGCGGGGGTTCACAGATACGCAGTATTTT
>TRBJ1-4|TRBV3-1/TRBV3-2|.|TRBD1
CASSHVRGAGEKLFF
TGTGCCAGCAGCCACGTCAGGGGGGCGGGGGAAAAACTGTTTTTT
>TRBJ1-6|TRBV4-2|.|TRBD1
CASSYRGMDNSPLHF
TGTGCCAGCAGCTACAGGGGGATGGATAATTCACCCCTCCACTTT
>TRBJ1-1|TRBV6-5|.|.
CASSQQGGFDTEAFF
TGTGCCAGCAGCCAACAGGGCGGGTTTGACACTGAAGCTTTCTTT
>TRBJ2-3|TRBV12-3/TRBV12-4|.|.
CASSPGGTDTQYF
TGTGCCAGCAGCCCAGGGGGGACAGATACGCAGTATTTT
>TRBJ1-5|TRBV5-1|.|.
CASSWSTDSNQPQHF
TGCGCCAGCAGCTGGTCGACTGATAGCAATCAGCCCCAGCATTTT
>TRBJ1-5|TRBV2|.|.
CASSWGGVGNQPQHF
TGTGCCAGCAGTTGGGGGGGCGTAGGCAATCAGCCCCAGCATTTT
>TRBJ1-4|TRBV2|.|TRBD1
CASSSGTGNEKLFF
TGTGCCAGCAGTAGCGGGACAGGGAATGAAAAACTGTTTTTT
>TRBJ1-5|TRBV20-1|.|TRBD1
CSASPPIDRVYRGNQPQHF
TGCAGTGCTAGTCCACCGATCGACAGGGTATATCGGGGCAATCAGCCCCAGCATTTT
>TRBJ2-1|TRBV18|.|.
CASSPPGAPVLWQFF
TGTGCCAGCTCACCACCGGGGGCCCCCGTCCTATGGCAGTTCTTC
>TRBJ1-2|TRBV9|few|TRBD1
CASSSSTGGRGYTF
TGTGCCAGCAGCTCTTCGACAGGGGGCCGCGGCTACACCTTC
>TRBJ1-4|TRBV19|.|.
CASSIRGPNEKLFF
TGTGCCAGTAGTATCAGGGGCCCTAATGAAAAACTGTTTTTT
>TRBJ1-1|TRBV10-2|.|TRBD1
CASSGPGQRFEAFF
TGCGCCAGCAGCGGGCCGGGACAGCGATTTGAAGCTTTCTTT
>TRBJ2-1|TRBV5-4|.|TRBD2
CASSSPSSGIHEQFF
TGTGCCAGCAGCTCCCCGTCTAGCGGGATTCATGAGCAGTTCTTC
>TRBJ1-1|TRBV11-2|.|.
CASSLDYRDGNTEAFF
TGTGCCAGCAGCTTAGATTACAGGGATGGGAACACTGAAGCTTTCTTT
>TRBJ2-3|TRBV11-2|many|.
CASSPGTFTDTQYF
TGTGCCAGCAGCCCTGGGACTTTCACAGATACGCAGTATTTT
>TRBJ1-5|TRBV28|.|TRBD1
CASSSRQGLGQPQHF
TGTGCCAGCAGTTCTCGACAGGGCTTAGGTCAGCCCCAGCATTTT
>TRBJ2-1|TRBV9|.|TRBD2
CASSVGRRGGTYNEQFF
TGTGCCAGCAGCGTAGGTAGACGGGGGGGCACCTACAATGAGCAGTTCTTC
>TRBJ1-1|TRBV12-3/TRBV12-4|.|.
CASRHERNTEAFF
TGTGCCAGCAGGCACGAGAGGAACACTGAAGCTTTCTTT
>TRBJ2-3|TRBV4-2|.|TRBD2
CASSQVLLAGGPATQYF
TGTGCCAGCAGCCAAGTCCTGCTCGCGGGGGGGCCGGCGACGCAGTATTTT
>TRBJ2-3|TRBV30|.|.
CAWSVLGGEDTQYF
TGTGCCTGGAGTGTATTGGGGGGAGAGGATACGCAGTATTTT
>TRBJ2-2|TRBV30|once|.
CAWSPGGSNTGELFF
TGTGCCTGGAGTCCCGGAGGGTCTAACACCGGGGAGCTGTTTTTT
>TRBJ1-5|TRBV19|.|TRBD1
CASRQGNNQPQHF
TGTGCCAGTAGACAGGGGAACAATCAGCCCCAGCATTTT
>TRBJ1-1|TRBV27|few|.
CASSFRGTEAFF
TGTGCCAGCAGTTTCAGGGGCACTGAAGCTTTCTTT
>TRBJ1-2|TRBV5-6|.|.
CASREQGYGYTF
TGTGCCAGCAGGGAACAGGGATATGGCTACACCTTC
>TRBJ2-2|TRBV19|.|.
CASSISAGELFF
TGTGCCAGTAGTATCTCGGCCGGGGAGCTGTTTTTT
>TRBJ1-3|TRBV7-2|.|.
CASSLARGNTIYF
TGTGCCAGCAGCTTAGCGCGGGGAAACACCATATATTTT
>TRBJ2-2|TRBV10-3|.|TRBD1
CAIRQGADGELFF
TGTGCCATCAGGCAGGGGGCCGACGGGGAGCTGTTTTTT
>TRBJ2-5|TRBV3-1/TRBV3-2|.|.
CASSRGGVQETQYF
TGTGCCAGCAGCCGAGGGGGTGTTCAAGAGACCCAGTACTTC
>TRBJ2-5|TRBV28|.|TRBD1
CASSPFDRGEETQYF
TGTGCCAGCAGCCCCTTCGACAGGGGAGAAGAGACCCAGTACTTC
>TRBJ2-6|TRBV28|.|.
CASLRGSAGANVLTF
TGTGCCAGCCTCCGAGGGTCGGCTGGGGCCAACGTCCTGACTTTC
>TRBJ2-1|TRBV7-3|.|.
CASSVRGALGYNEQFF
TGTGCCAGCAGCGTACGGGGGGCCCTTGGCTACAATGAGCAGTTCTTC
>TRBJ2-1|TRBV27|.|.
CASSRGDEQFF
TGTGCCAGCAGTCGCGGGGATGAGCAGTTCTTC
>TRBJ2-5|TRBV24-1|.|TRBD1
CATSDPDRVGGETQYF
TGTGCCACCAGTGACCCAGACAGGGTAGGGGGAGAGACCCAGTACTTC
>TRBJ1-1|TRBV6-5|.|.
CASSYSNQGRTEAFF
TGTGCCAGCAGCTACTCAAACCAGGGTCGTACTGAAGCTTTCTTT
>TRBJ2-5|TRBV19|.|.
CASSSDSIQETQYF
TGTGCCAGTAGCTCGGACAGTATCCAAGAGACCCAGTACTTC
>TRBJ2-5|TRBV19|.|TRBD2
CASSKRGDYQETQYF
TGTGCCAGTAGTAAGCGGGGGGATTACCAAGAGACCCAGTACTTC
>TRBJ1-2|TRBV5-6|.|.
CASSLVSVSGGYGYTF
TGTGCCAGCAGCTTGGTGTCAGTCAGTGGCGGCTATGGCTACACCTTC
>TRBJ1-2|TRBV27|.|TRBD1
CASSPTGTSYGYTF
TGTGCCAGCAGTCCGACAGGGACGAGTTATGGCTACACCTTC
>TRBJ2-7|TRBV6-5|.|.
CASARAGEQYF
TGTGCCAGCGCCAGGGCGGGGGAGCAGTACTTC
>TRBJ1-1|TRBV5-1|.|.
CASSLDVAGNTEAFF
TGCGCCAGCAGCTTGGATGTCGCGGGGAACACTGAAGCTTTCTTT
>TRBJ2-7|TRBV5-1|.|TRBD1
CASSTPQGTGEQYF
TGCGCCAGCAGCACACCACAGGGGACGGGCGAGCAGTACTTC
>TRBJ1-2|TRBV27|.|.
CASRQGVYGYTF
TGTGCCAGCAGGCAGGGTGTCTATGGCTACACCTTC
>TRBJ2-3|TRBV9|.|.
CASSVSTGPDTQYF
TGTGCCAGCAGCGTCTCCACAGGGCCAGATACGCAGTATTTT
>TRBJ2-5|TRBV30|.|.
CAWGQGLGAQYF
TGTGCCTGGGGGCAGGGGCTAGGGGCCCAGTACTTC